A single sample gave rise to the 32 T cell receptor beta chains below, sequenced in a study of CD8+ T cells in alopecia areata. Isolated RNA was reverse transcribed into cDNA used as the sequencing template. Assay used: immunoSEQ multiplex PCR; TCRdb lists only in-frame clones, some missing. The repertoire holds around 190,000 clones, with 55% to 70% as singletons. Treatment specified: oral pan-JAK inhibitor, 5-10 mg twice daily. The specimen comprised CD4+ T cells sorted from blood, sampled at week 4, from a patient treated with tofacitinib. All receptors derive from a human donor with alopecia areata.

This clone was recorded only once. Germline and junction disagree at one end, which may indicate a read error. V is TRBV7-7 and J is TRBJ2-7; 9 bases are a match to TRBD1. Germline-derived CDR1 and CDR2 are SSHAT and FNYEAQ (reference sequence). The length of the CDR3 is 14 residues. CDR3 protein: CASSLDRGSYEQYF. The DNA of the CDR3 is TGTGCTAGCAGCTTGGACAGGGGCTCCTACGAGCAGTACTTC.

This CDR3 reads CASSSRLQGQPQHF. CDR3 in DNA: TGTGCCAGCAGCTCTAGGCTTCAGGGTCAGCCCCAGCATTTT. The rearrangement joins TRBV5-6 to TRBJ1-5; D possibly corresponds to TRBD1 (5 bases). The germline CDR1 and CDR2 sequences are SGHDT and YYEEEE. Trimming stripped 3 bases from V and 6 bases from J, with 13 bases between. This CDR3 comprises 14 residues. Using reference TRBV5-6 and TRBJ1-5 for the parts outside the CDR3, the full variable domain is DAGVTQSPTHLIKTRGQQVTLRCSPKSGHDTVSWYQQALGQGPQFIFQYYEEEERQRGNFPDRFSGHQFPNYSSELNVNALLLGDSALYLCASSSRLQGQPQHFGDGTRLSIL.

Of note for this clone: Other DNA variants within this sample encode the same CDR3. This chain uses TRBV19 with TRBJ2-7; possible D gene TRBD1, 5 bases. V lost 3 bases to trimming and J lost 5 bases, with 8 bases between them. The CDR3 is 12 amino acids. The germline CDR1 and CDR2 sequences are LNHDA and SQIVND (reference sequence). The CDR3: CASSIGHDEQYF. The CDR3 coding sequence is TGTGCCAGTAGTATCGGACATGACGAGCAGTACTTC. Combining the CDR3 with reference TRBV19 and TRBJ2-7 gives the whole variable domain DGGITQSPKYLFRKEGQNVTLSCEQNLNHDAMYWYRQDPGQGLRLIYYSQIVNDFQKGDIAEGYSVSREKKESFPLTVTSAQKNPTAFYLCASSIGHDEQYFGPGTRLTVT.

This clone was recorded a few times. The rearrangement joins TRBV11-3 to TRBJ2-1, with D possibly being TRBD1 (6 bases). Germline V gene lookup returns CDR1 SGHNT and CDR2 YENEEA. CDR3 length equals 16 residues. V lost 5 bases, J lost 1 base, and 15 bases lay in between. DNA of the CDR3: TGTGCCAGCAGCGCCAGTGACAGGTCGTCCTACAATGAGCAGTTCTTC. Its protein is CASSASDRSSYNEQFF.

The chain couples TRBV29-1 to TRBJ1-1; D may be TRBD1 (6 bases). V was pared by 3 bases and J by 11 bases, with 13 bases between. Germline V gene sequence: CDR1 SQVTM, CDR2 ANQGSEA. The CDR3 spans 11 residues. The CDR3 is CSVDRGGEAFF. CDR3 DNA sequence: TGCAGCGTTGACAGGGGAGGTGAGGCTTTCTTT.

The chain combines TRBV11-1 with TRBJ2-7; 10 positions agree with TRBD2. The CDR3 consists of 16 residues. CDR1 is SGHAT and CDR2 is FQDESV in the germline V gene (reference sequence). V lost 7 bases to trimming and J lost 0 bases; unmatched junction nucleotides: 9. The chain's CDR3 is CASTKTGTSASYEQYF. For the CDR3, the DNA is TGTGCCAGCACCAAAACCGGGACTAGCGCCTCCTACGAGCAGTACTTC.

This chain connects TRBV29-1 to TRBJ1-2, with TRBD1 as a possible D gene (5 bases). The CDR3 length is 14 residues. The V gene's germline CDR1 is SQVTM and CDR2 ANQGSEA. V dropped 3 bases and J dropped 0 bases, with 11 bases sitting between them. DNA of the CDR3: TGCAGCGTTGATTCGGGGCCATCTAACTATGGCTACACCTTC. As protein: CSVDSGPSNYGYTF.

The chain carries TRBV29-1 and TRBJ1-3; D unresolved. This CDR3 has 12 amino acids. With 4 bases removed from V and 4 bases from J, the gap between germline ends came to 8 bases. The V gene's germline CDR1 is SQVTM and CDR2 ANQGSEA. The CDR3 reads CSVVKGGNTIYF. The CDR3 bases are TGCAGCGTTGTGAAGGGAGGAAACACCATATATTTT. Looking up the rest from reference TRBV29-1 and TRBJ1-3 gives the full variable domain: SAVISQKPSRDICQRGTSLTIQCQVDSQVTMMFWYRQQPGQSLTLIATANQGSEATYESGFVIDKFPISRPNLTFSTLTVSNMSPEDSSIYLCSVVKGGNTIYFGEGSWLTVV.

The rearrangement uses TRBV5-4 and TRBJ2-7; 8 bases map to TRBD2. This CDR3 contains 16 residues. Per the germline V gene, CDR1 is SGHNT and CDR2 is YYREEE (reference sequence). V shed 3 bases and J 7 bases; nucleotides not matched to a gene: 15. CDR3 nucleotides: TGTGCCAGCAGCTCGGGAGCGGGGGCGACGGGTAGGGAGCAGTACTTC. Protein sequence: CASSSGAGATGREQYF. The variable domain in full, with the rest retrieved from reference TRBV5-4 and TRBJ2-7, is ETGVTQSPTHLIKTRGQQVTLRCSSQSGHNTVSWYQQALGQGPQFIFQYYREEENGRGNFPPRFSGLQFPNYSSELNVNALELDDSALYLCASSSGAGATGREQYFGPGTRLTVT.

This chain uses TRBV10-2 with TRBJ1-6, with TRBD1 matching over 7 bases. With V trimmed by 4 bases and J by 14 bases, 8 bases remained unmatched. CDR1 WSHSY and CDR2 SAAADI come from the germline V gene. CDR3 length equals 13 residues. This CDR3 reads CASSVGRGYALHF. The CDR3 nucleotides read TGCGCCAGCAGTGTTGGCAGGGGGTATGCCCTCCACTTT.

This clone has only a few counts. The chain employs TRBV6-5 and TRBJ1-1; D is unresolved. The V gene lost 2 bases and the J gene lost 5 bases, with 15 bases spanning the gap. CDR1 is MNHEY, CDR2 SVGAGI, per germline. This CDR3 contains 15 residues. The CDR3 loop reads CASSYAVDEATEAFF. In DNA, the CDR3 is TGTGCCAGCAGTTACGCCGTAGACGAGGCGACTGAAGCTTTCTTT.

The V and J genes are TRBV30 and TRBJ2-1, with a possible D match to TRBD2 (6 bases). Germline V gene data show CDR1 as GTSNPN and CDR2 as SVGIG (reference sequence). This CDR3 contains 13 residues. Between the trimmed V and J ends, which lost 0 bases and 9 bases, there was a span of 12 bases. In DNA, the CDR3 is TGTGCCTGGAGTGTACGAGAGGGAGGTGAGCAGTTCTTC. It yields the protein CAWSVREGGEQFF.

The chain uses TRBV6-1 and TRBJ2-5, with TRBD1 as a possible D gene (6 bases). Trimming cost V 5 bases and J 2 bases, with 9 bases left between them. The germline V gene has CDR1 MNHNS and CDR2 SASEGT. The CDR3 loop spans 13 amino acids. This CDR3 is CASSPGQQETQYF. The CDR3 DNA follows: TGTGCCAGCAGTCCCGGACAGCAAGAGACCCAGTACTTC.

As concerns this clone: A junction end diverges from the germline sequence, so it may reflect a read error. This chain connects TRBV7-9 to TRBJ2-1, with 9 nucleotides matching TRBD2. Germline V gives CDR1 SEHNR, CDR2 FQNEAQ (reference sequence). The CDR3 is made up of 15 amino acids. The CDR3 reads CASSIAGVGRNEQFF. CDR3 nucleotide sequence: TGTGCCAGCAGCATAGCGGGGGTCGGGAGGAATGAGCAGTTCTTC.

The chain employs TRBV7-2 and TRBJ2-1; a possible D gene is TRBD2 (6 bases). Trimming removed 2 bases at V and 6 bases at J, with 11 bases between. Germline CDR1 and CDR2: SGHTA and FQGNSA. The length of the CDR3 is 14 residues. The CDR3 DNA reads TGTGCCAGCAGCTTAAACCGGGACTCCAATGAGCAGTTCTTC. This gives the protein CASSLNRDSNEQFF. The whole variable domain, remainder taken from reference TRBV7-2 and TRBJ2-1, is GAGVSQSPSNKVTEKGKDVELRCDPISGHTALYWYRQSLGQGLEFLIYFQGNSAPDKSGLPSDRFSAERTGGSVSTLTIQRTQQEDSAVYLCASSLNRDSNEQFFGPGTRLTVL.

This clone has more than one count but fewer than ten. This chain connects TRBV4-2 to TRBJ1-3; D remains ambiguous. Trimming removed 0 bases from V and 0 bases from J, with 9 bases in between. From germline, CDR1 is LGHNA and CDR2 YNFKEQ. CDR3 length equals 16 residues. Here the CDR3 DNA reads TGTGCCAGCAGCCAAGAGTGGAGGGCCTCTGGAAACACCATATATTTT. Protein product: CASSQEWRASGNTIYF.

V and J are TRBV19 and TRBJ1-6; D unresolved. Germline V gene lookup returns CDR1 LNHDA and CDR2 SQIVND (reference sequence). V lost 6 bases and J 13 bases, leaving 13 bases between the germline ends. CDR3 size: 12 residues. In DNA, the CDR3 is TGTGCCAGTAGACCCTTGATGGGCCCCCTCCACTTT. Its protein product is CASRPLMGPLHF.

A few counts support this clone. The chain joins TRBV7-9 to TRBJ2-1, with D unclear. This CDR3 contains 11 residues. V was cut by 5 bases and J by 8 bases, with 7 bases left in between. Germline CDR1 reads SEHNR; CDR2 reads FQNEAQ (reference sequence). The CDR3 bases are TGTGCCAGCAGCCTGACGGATGAGCAGTTCTTC. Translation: CASSLTDEQFF.

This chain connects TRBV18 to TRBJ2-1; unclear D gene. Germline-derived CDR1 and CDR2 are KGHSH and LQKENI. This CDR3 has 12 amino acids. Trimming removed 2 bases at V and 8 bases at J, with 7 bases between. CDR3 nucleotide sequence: TGTGCCAGCTCACCAAAAACGTATGAGCAGTTCTTC. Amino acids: CASSPKTYEQFF.

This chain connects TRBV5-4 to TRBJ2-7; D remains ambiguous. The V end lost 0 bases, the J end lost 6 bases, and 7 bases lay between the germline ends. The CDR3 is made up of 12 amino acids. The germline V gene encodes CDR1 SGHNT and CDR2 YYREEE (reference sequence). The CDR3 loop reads CASSLEVGEQYF. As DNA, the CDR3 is TGTGCCAGCAGCTTGGAAGTGGGCGAGCAGTACTTC.

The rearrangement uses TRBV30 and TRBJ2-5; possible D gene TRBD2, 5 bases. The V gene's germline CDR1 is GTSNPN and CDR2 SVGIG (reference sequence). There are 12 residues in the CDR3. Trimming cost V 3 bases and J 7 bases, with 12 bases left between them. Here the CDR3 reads CAWRRGPGTQYF. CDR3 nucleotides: TGTGCCTGGAGGAGAGGGCCGGGGACCCAGTACTTC. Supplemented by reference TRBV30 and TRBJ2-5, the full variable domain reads SQTIHQWPATLVQPVGSPLSLECTVEGTSNPNLYWYRQAAGRGLQLLFYSVGIGQISSEVPQNLSASRPQDRQFILSSKKLLLSDSGFYLCAWRRGPGTQYFGPGTRLLVL.

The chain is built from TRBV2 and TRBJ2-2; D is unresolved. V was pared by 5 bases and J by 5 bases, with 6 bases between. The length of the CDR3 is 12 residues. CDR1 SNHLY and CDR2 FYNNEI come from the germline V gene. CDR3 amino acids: CASSRRTGELFF. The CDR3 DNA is TGTGCCAGCAGTCGGCGAACCGGGGAGCTGTTTTTT.

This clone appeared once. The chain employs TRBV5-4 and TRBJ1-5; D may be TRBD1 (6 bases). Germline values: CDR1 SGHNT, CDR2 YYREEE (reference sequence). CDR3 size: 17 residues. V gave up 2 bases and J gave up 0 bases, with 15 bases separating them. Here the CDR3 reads CASSLTGQSNSNQPQHF. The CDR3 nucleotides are TGTGCCAGCAGCTTAACAGGACAGTCTAATAGCAATCAGCCCCAGCATTTT.

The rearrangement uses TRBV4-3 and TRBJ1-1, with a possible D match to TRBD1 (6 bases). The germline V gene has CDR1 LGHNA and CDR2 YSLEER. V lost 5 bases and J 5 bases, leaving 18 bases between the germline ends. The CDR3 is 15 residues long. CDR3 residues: CASSTLYRVGTEAFF. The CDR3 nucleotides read TGCGCCAGCAGCACTCTATACAGGGTTGGGACTGAAGCTTTCTTT.

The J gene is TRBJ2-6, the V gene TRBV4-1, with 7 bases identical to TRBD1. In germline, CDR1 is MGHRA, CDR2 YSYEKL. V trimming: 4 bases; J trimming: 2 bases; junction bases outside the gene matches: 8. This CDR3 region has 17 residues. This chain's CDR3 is CASSPLPDRAGANVLTF. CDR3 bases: TGCGCCAGCAGCCCCCTTCCCGACAGGGCTGGGGCCAACGTCCTGACTTTC.

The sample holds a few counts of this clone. The CDR3 DNA is TGTGCCAGCAGTTCCCTGGGACAGGCCGGTAATGAAAAACTGTTTTTT. This sequence encodes CASSSLGQAGNEKLFF. This chain links TRBV27 with TRBJ1-4, with TRBD1 matching over 8 bases. Germline CDR1 is MNHEY and CDR2 is SMNVEV (reference sequence). V dropped 4 bases and J dropped 4; count of bases not matched to a gene: 8. The CDR3 is 16 amino acids.

This CDR3 is CASSLSGGGSYNEQFF. CDR3 in DNA: TGTGCCAGCAGCTTATCTGGGGGGGGTTCCTACAATGAGCAGTTCTTC. The chain couples TRBV7-2 to TRBJ2-1, with TRBD2 identical over 7 bases. The CDR3 loop spans 16 amino acids. The V segment lost 2 bases and the J segment 1 base; nucleotides outside the gene matches: 5. Germline-derived CDR1 and CDR2 are SGHTA and FQGNSA.

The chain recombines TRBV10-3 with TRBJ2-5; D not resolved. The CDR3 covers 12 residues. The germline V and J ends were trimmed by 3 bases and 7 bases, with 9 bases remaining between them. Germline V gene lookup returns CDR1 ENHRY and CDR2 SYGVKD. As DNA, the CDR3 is TGTGCCATCAGTGACAGGAAAGGGACCCAGTACTTC. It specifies CAISDRKGTQYF.

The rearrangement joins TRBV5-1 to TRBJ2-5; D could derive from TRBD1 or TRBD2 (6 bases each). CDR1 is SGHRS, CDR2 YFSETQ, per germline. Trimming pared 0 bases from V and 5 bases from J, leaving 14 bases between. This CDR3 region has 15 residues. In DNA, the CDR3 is TGCGCCAGCAGCTTGGAGACGGGGGCGCACGAGACCCAGTACTTC. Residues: CASSLETGAHETQYF.

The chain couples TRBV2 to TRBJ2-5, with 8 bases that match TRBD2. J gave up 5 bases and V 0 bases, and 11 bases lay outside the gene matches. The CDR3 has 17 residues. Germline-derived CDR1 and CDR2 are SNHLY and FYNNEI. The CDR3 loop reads CASSEALSGGARETQYF. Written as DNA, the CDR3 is TGTGCCAGCAGTGAAGCGCTTTCCGGGGGGGCACGGGAGACCCAGTACTTC.

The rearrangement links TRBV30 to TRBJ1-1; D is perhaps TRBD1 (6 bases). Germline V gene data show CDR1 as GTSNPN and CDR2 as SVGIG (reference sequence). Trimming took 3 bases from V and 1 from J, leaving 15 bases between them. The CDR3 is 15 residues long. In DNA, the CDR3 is TGTGCCTGGAGCCAAAGGGGGGCAGGGAACACTGAAGCTTTCTTT. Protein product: CAWSQRGAGNTEAFF.

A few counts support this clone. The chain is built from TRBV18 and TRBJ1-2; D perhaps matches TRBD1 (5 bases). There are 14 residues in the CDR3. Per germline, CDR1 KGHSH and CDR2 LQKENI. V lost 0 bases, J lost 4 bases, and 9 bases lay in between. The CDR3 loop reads CASSPPAGTYGYTF. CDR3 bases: TGTGCCAGCTCACCACCCGCAGGGACCTATGGCTACACCTTC.